Sequencing of this TCR beta chain was carried out in a study of blood T cell repertoires in COVID-19. At the level of the study: Specimens from acute and convalescent COVID-19 originated in the United States, Italy and Spain. T cells, B-cell-depleted T cells, or PBMCs provided the cDNA or gDNA that served as material.

Methods used by the authors: How many nucleated cells were present was estimated from reference gene primer amplification. Clones were read by immunoSEQ multiplex PCR, and TCRdb kept only the in-frame ones, dropping some. That table gives V, J and clone size, and the DNA gave D and trimming. In the table there are roughly 100,000 clones, over 55% of which are singletons. V lost 7 bases, J lost 3 bases, and 9 bases lay in between. The CDR3 has 12 residues. The germline gives CDR1 MNHNY, CDR2 SVGAGI (reference sequence). What was sequenced was peripheral blood. The chain links TRBV6-6 to TRBJ1-1, with a possible D match to TRBD1 (5 bases). The receptor comes from a human donor with acute or convalescent COVID-19. The donor label of this sample is uncertain. In DNA form, the CDR3 reads TGTGCCAGCACACGGGGGTACACTGAAGCTTTCTTT. Residues: CASTRGYTEAFF.